The 5 T cell receptor beta chains given below trace back to one sample, sequenced in a study of T cell repertoires in ileal Crohn's disease. TCRdb's copy holds only in-frame clones and misses some; the assay was immunoSEQ multiplex PCR. Counted here are over 5,000 clones, around 83% occurring once; the ten biggest clones make up about 5%. The sample taken for sequencing was ileal tissue. The receptor set was obtained from an adult with Crohn's disease.

This chain links TRBV11-2 with TRBJ2-7; unclear D gene. Trimming removed 5 bases at V and 3 bases at J, with 5 bases between. Germline-derived CDR1 and CDR2 are SGHAT and FQNNGV. The CDR3 covers 11 residues. The CDR3 loop is CASSINYEQYF. The CDR3 nucleotides are TGTGCCAGCAGCATAAACTACGAGCAGTACTTC.

The rearrangement uses TRBV2 and TRBJ1-4; D is undetermined. Germline loops: CDR1 SNHLY, CDR2 FYNNEI. Trimming pared 3 bases from V and 3 bases from J, leaving 8 bases between. The CDR3 spans 14 residues. CDR3 protein: CASSEGTSNEKLFF. The CDR3, as DNA: TGTGCCAGCAGTGAGGGCACCTCTAATGAAAAACTGTTTTTT.

This clone was seen only a few times. This sequence joins TRBV28 and TRBJ1-1; a weak D match, TRBD1 (6 bases). Trimming shortened V by 5 bases and J by 4 bases, and 17 bases separated the two germline ends. CDR1 is MDHEN, CDR2 SYDVKM, per germline. This CDR3 comprises 15 residues. The CDR3 is CASSPPQTGSTEAFF. The CDR3 DNA reads as TGTGCCAGCAGTCCACCCCAAACAGGGAGCACTGAAGCTTTCTTT. Together with reference TRBV28 and TRBJ1-1, the CDR3 gives the full variable domain: DVKVTQSSRYLVKRTGEKVFLECVQDMDHENMFWYRQDPGLGLRLIYFSYDVKMKEKGDIPEGYSVSREKKERFSLILESASTNQTSMYLCASSPPQTGSTEAFFGQGTRLTVV.

The chain employs TRBV14 and TRBJ1-1; 10 bases agree with TRBD1. The J segment lost 3 bases and the V segment lost 4 bases, leaving 5 bases of the junction unmatched. Germline CDR1 SGHDN, CDR2 FVKESK. This CDR3 is 15 amino acids long. Here the CDR3 reads CASSLSTGGYTEAFF. The DNA for the CDR3 is TGTGCCAGCAGCCTTTCGACAGGGGGCTACACTGAAGCTTTCTTT.

This clone was seen a handful of times. This rearrangement joins TRBV28 to TRBJ1-2, with no clear D. Germline assignment: CDR1 MDHEN and CDR2 SYDVKM. The CDR3 length is 15 residues. V shed 2 bases and J shed 4 bases, with 14 bases lying between them. The DNA of the CDR3 is TGTGCCAGCAGTTTAATGGCGGGAAAGATCTATGGCTACACCTTC. It translates to CASSLMAGKIYGYTF.